The 17 T cell receptor beta chains below were found in one sample sequenced in a study of tumor and adjacent non-tumor tissue in lung cancer. RNA was extracted from bulk tissue without any cell sorting. Three rounds of nested PCR, following a modified ARM-PCR protocol, produced the TCRbeta library. TCRdb ran MiXCR on the multiplex PCR reads and lists one entry per CDR3 protein. The data show roughly 120,000 distinct CDR3 sequences, with approximately 82% seen just once and 30% to 45% held by the top ten. Sequenced: lung tumor tissue. The receptors here all came from a woman aged 55 to 70 with non-small cell lung cancer.

Turning to this clonotype: A much larger clone differs from this one at a single base, so this may be a read error. The chain uses TRBV6-5 and TRBJ1-3; no firm D call. Deletions cut 6 bases from V and 2 bases from J, with 11 bases between. The CDR3 is 14 residues long. The germline V gene has CDR1 MNHEY and CDR2 SVGAGI. The CDR3 here is CASRTKVAGNTIYF. The CDR3, as DNA: TGTGCCAGCAGGACTAAAGTCGCTGGAAACACCATATATTTT.

Written as DNA, the CDR3 is TGTGCCAGCACCCCGATGAAGGGCACACATCAGCCCCAGCATTTT. Protein sequence: CASTPMKGTHQPQHF. The rearrangement uses TRBV6-2 or TRBV6-3 and TRBJ1-5; D is ambiguous. V was shortened by 7 bases and J by 5 bases, with 18 bases between the two germline ends. Germline V gene data show CDR1 as MNHEY and CDR2 as SVGEGT. The CDR3 sequence is 15 residues long.

In the case of this clonotype: Relative to the germline gene, one junction end is altered; a read error may explain this. The J gene is TRBJ2-1, the V gene TRBV5-8, with no clear D. CDR3 length equals 18 residues. In germline, CDR1 is SGHTS, CDR2 YDEGEE. CDR3 region: CASSLEVSVLSSYIEQFF. CDR3 coding DNA: TGTGCCAGCAGCTTGGAGGTATCAGTCCTGAGCTCCTACATTGAGCAGTTCTTC.

Comments on this clonotype: No conserved phenylalanine or tryptophan is present at the end of the CDR3, so a read error is the likely explanation. Because the CDR3's place on the DNA is in doubt, the DNA is left out and the CDR3 is given as listed by TCRdb. The chain combines TRBV20-1 with TRBJ2-2. The CDR3 spans 12 amino acids, including both terminal residues. Germline CDR1 is DFQATT and CDR2 is SNEGSKA (reference sequence). The CDR3 is CSARSNIGEPFY.

The V gene is TRBV5-5, the J gene TRBJ2-3; no clear D. Judging by the DNA end, TRBJ1-5 fits better; the J call may be wrong. This CDR3 has 15 residues. The germline V gene encodes CDR1 SGHKS and CDR2 YYEKEE (reference sequence). The CDR3 bases are TGTGCCAGCAGCCTTGGATATGGATACACAGATACGCAGCATTTT. Amino acid sequence: CASSLGYGYTDTQHF.

CDR3 region: CTTSRDCNTEAFF. The CDR3 DNA reads TGTACCACCAGCCGGGACTGCAACACTGAAGCTTTCTTT. This chain connects TRBV11-1 to TRBJ1-1; tentative D call: TRBD1 (5 bases). In germline, CDR1 is SGHAT, CDR2 FQDESV (reference sequence). The CDR3 runs to 13 residues.

The V gene is TRBV11-2, the J gene TRBJ1-6; no definite D call. Germline V gives CDR1 SGHAT, CDR2 FQNNGV. Trimming removed 2 bases at V and 7 bases at J, with 12 bases between. This CDR3 spans 15 amino acids. The CDR3 here is CASSLTVRVNSPLHF. In DNA, the CDR3 is TGTGCCAGCAGCTTAACCGTACGGGTGAATTCACCCCTCCACTTT.

CDR3 nucleotide sequence: TGTGCCAGCAGCCCGACAGGGGGCCAGACCTGGGAGCTGTTTTTT. It codes for CASSPTGGQTWELFF. The gene calls are TRBV11-3 and TRBJ2-2; 10 bases match TRBD1. The trim removed 5 bases at V and 9 bases at J, leaving 9 bases unmatched. This CDR3 spans 15 amino acids. CDR1 and CDR2 from the germline V gene are SGHNT and YENEEA. The complete variable domain, with remaining parts taken from reference TRBV11-3 and TRBJ2-2, reads EAGVVQSPRYKIIEKKQPVAFWCNPISGHNTLYWYLQNLGQGPELLIRYENEEAVDDSQLPKDRFSAERLKGVDSTLKIQPAELGDSAVYLCASSPTGGQTWELFFGEGSRLTVL.

V gene TRBV5-5 combines with J gene TRBJ2-7; no firm D call. Germline lookup yields CDR1 SGHKS and CDR2 YYEKEE (reference sequence). This CDR3 is 13 amino acids long. V was cut by 6 bases and J by 0 bases, with 10 bases left in between. This CDR3 reads CASNFGYSYEQYF. The CDR3 DNA sequence: TGTGCCAGCAACTTTGGCTACTCCTACGAGCAGTACTTC.

Relative to its sample, this clonotype is medium-sized. The V gene is TRBV6-5, the J gene TRBJ2-7; TRBD2 matches at 12 bases. Germline V gene sequence: CDR1 MNHEY, CDR2 SVGAGI. Trimming removed 6 bases from V and 4 bases from J; junction bases left unmatched: 7. The CDR3 length is 15 residues. This chain's CDR3 is CASSRTTSGSYEQYF. CDR3 sequence (DNA): TGTGCCAGCAGCCGCACGACTAGCGGGAGTTACGAGCAGTACTTC.

Concerning this clonotype: An end of the junction does not agree with germline; a read error may underlie this. DNA of the CDR3: TGTGCCAGCAGGCGGGGGGGAACCGGGGAGCTGTTCTTT. Protein sequence: CASRRGGTGELFF. The chain links TRBV11-3 to TRBJ2-2; 9 nucleotides line up with TRBD2. Germline CDR1 SGHNT, CDR2 YENEEA. The CDR3 is made up of 13 amino acids.

The chain couples TRBV11-1 to TRBJ2-2, with D unresolved. Between the trimmed V and J ends, which lost 6 bases and 4 bases, there was a span of 21 bases. CDR1 SGHAT and CDR2 FQDESV come from the germline V gene (reference sequence). There are 17 residues in the CDR3. The CDR3 region is CASSLQLTRESTGELFF. In DNA form, the CDR3 reads TGTGCCAGCAGTCTGCAACTAACGCGAGAATCCACCGGGGAGCTGTTTTTT.

As for this clonotype: One junction end disagrees with the germline gene, perhaps due to a read error. CDR3 bases: TGTAGCGTTGAGGGGGTAGCGGGAGGGCAGAACACCGGGGAGATGTTTTTT. As protein: CSVEGVAGGQNTGEMFF. The chain combines TRBV29-1 with TRBJ2-2, with 11 bases aligning to TRBD2. There are 17 residues in the CDR3. Per the germline V gene, CDR1 is SQVTM and CDR2 is ANQGSEA.

Points on this clonotype: Its ends do not fully match the called genes, so a read error is possible. The gene calls are TRBV15 and TRBJ2-5, with TRBD1 identical over 10 bases. The CDR3 sequence is 16 residues long. Germline-derived CDR1 and CDR2 are LNHNV and YYDKDF (reference sequence). The CDR3 protein is CATIRGSGTGEETQYF. The CDR3 nucleotides are TGTGCCACCATCAGAGGAAGCGGGACAGGGGAGGAGACCCAGTACTTC.

The chain joins TRBV7-9 to TRBJ1-1, with 9 bases lining up with TRBD1. Germline trimming cut 7 bases from V and 1 base from J; bases unmatched to any gene: 7. The CDR3 sequence is 15 residues long. CDR1 is SEHNR and CDR2 is FQNEAQ in the germline V gene (reference sequence). Written as DNA, the CDR3 is TGTGCCAGCATCCTTCAGGGACAGGGGAACACTGAAGCTTTCTTT. Translated: CASILQGQGNTEAFF.

Concerning this clonotype itself: Relative to the germline gene, one junction end is altered; a read error may explain this. The rearrangement joins TRBV11-3 to TRBJ2-2; the D call may be TRBD1 or TRBD2 (6 bases each). Germline V gene sequence: CDR1 SGHNT, CDR2 YENEEA. This CDR3 is 15 amino acids long. CDR3 region: CASRLVSGGGRELFF. The CDR3, as DNA: TGTGCCAGCAGATTAGTATCCGGGGGCGGCCGGGAGCTGTTTTTT.

The chain recombines TRBV29-1 with TRBJ1-4; 8 bases map to TRBD1. Germline loops: CDR1 SQVTM, CDR2 ANQGSEA. This CDR3 spans 17 amino acids. Losses at the gene ends were 4 bases for V and 15 bases for J; bases not matched to a gene: 25. In nucleotides, the CDR3 is TGCAGCGTTGGGGAGCCGGGACAGGCTCTGTTGCAAAAAAGAGTGTTTTTT. Translating gives CSVGEPGQALLQKRVFF.